This entry is about one T cell receptor beta chain. MiXCR, run by TCRdb on the RT-PCR reads, gives a single entry per CDR3 protein. This table holds 500,000 to 550,000 distinct CDR3 sequences, roughly 25% found once. This record comes from a study of response to subunit inactivated influenza vaccine. The CDR3 contains 14 residues. Trimming removed 10 bases from V and 1 base from J; junction bases left unmatched: 8. The germline CDR1 and CDR2 sequences are ENHRY and SYGVKD. The sample was also linked to a second study, of T cells expressing NK-cell markers. That work adds: 5'RACE template switching with UMIs generated TCR beta cDNA. Sequenced donors, eight in total, included seven who were HCMV-seropositive and one who was seronegative. Expanded NKG2C+ T cell clones were not confirmed as HCMV-specific.

The sample consisted of CD4+ T cells sorted from PBMCs, taken 11 to 12 days after vaccination. The source of this sequence is a man aged 50 or older who received an inactivated influenza vaccine. The rearrangement uses TRBV10-3 and TRBJ2-3, with 7 bases that match TRBD1. The CDR3 DNA reads TGTGCCACCTCGACAGGGTTGGGCACAGATACGCAGTATTTT. Protein: CATSTGLGTDTQYF.